The next 5 T cell receptor beta chains were all read from a single sample in a study of T cells in Graves' hyperthyroidism and ophthalmopathy. It was RNA transcripts that yielded the amplified TCR beta CDR3 regions. HTBI primers were employed in a first-round RT-PCR of the TCR CDR3. Each CDR3 protein gets one entry after TCRdb re-called the multiplex PCR reads with MiXCR. The sample carries about 530,000 distinct CDR3 sequences, approximately 17% recorded once. The material sequenced was blood. The receptor source for this set is a woman aged 18-29 years with Graves' ophthalmopathy.

This chain links TRBV2 with TRBJ1-4; 10 positions match TRBD1. The trim removed 7 bases at V and 6 bases at J, leaving 5 bases unmatched. CDR3 size: 14 residues. Germline CDR1 SNHLY, CDR2 FYNNEI. CDR3 DNA sequence: TGTGCCAGCAAGGGACAGGGGACCGATGAAAAACTGTTTTTT. Its translation: CASKGQGTDEKLFF.

This clonotype has more than one count but fewer than ten. This chain links TRBV12-3 or TRBV12-4 with TRBJ2-2; TRBD2 agrees at 12 bases. Germline trimming cut 10 bases from V and 8 bases from J; bases unmatched to any gene: 5. There are 13 residues in the CDR3. CDR3 region: CATRTSGKGELFF. The CDR3 region has the DNA TGTGCCACCAGGACTAGCGGGAAAGGGGAGCTGTTTTTT.

This clonotype has a count of ten or more. The chain recombines TRBV28 with TRBJ2-3, with a weak D call TRBD2 (6 bases). V was clipped by 3 bases and J by 0 bases, with 16 bases between them. The CDR3 is 17 amino acids. Germline V gene sequence: CDR1 MDHEN, CDR2 SYDVKM. The CDR3 protein is CASSFLGVGTSTDTQYF. CDR3 nucleotide sequence: TGTGCCAGCAGTTTTCTGGGCGTTGGGACTAGCACAGATACGCAGTATTTT.

This clonotype was observed a few times. CDR3 protein: CASSLGFGDSGNTIYF. The CDR3 DNA reads as TGTGCCAGCAGCTTGGGGTTCGGGGACTCTGGAAACACCATATATTTT. The chain has TRBV5-6 and TRBJ1-3, with D uncertain. Germline CDR1 and CDR2: SGHDT and YYEEEE. The V gene lost 0 bases and the J gene lost 0 bases, with 10 bases spanning the gap. The CDR3 totals 16 residues.

This chain uses TRBV28 with TRBJ2-5; TRBD1 agrees at 9 bases. The trim removed 6 bases at V and 0 bases at J, leaving 8 bases unmatched. Germline CDR1 MDHEN, CDR2 SYDVKM. The CDR3 is 16 residues long. CDR3 coding DNA: TGTGCCAGCAGGGCTTTTCGACAGGGGGACCAAGAGACCCAGTACTTC. Translation: CASRAFRQGDQETQYF.